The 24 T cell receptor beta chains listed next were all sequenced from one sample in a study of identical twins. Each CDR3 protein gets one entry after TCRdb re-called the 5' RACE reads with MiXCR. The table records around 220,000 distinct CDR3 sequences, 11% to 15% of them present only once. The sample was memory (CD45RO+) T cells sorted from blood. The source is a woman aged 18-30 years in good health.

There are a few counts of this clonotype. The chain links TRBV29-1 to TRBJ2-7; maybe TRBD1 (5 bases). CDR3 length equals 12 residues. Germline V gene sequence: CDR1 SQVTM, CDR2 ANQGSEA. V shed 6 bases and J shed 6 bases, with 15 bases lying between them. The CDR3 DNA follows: TGCAGCGTCAAAAACGCAGGGCTCGAGCAGTACTTC. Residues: CSVKNAGLEQYF.

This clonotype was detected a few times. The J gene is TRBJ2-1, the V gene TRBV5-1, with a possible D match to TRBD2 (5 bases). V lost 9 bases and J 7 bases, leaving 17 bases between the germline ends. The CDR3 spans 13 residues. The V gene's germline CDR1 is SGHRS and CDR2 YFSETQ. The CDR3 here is CATRKGEGNEQFF. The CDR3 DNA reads TGCGCCACCAGGAAGGGAGAGGGTAATGAGCAGTTCTTC.

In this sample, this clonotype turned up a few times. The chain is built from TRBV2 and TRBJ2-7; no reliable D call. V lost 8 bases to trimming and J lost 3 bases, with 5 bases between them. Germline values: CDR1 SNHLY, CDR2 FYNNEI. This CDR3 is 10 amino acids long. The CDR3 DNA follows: TGTGCCAGCGCAGACTACGAGCAGTACTTC. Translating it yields CASADYEQYF.

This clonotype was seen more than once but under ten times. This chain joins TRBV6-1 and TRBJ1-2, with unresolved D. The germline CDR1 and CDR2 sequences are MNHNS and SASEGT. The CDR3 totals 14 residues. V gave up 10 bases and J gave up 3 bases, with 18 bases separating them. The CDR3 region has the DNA TGTGCCACCTCTAAGGTGGGAGGCGACTATGGCTACACCTTC. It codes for CATSKVGGDYGYTF.

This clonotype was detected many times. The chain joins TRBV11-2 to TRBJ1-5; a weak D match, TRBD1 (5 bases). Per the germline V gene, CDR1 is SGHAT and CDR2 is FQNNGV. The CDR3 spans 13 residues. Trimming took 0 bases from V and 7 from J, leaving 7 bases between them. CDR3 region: CASSLDPGQPQHF. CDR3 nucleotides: TGTGCCAGCAGCTTAGATCCAGGGCAGCCCCAGCATTTT. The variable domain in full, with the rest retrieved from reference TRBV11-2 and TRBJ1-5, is EAGVAQSPRYKIIEKRQSVAFWCNPISGHATLYWYQQILGQGPKLLIQFQNNGVVDDSQLPKDRFSAERLKGVDSTLKIQPAKLEDSAVYLCASSLDPGQPQHFGDGTRLSIL.

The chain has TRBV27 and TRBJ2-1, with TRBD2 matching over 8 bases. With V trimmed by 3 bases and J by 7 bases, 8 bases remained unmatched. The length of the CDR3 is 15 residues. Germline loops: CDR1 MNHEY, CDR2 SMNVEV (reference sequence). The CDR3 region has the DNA TGTGCCAGCAGTTTTCAACGGGAGGGCCTGAATGAGCAGTTCTTC. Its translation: CASSFQREGLNEQFF.

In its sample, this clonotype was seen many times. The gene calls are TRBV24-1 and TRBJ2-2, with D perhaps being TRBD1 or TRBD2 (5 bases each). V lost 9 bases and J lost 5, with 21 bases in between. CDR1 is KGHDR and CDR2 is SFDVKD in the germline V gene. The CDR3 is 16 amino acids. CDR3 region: CATLSLARGPTGELFF. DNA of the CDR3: TGTGCCACCCTTAGTCTAGCCCGGGGCCCTACCGGGGAGCTGTTTTTT.

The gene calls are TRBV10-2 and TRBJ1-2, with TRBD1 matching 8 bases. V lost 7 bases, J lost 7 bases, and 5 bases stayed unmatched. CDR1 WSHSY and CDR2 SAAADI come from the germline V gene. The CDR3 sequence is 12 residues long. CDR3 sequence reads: CASTGGQAGYTF. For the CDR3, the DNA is TGCGCCAGCACCGGGGGACAGGCTGGCTACACCTTC.

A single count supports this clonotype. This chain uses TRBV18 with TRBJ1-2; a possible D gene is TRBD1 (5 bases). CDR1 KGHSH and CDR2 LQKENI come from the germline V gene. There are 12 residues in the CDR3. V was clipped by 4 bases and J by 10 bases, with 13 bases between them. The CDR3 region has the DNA TGTGCCAGCTCACTCGGACGGGACTTCTACACCTTC. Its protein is CASSLGRDFYTF. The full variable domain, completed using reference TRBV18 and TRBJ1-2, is NAGVMQNPRHLVRRRGQEARLRCSPMKGHSHVYWYRQLPEEGLKFMVYLQKENIIDESGMPKERFSAEFPKEGPSILRIQQVVRGDSAAYFCASSLGRDFYTFGSGTRLTVV.

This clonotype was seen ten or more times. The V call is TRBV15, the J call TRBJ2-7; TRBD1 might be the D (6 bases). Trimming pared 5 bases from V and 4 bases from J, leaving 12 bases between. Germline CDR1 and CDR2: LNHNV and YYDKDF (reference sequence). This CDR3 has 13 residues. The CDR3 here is CATSDGQTYEQYF. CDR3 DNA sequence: TGTGCCACCAGCGATGGACAGACTTACGAGCAGTACTTC.

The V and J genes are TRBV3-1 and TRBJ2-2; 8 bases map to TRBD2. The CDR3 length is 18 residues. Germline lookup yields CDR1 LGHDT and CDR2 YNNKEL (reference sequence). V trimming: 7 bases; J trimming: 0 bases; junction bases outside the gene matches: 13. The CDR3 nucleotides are TGTGCCAGCATATCTCGGGGGGGCCAAAGCGCGAACACCGGGGAGCTGTTTTTT. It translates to CASISRGGQSANTGELFF.

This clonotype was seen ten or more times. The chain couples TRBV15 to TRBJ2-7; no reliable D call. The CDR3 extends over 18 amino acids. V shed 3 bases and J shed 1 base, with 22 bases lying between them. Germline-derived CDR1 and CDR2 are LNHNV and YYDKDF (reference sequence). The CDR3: CATSSPAGERPRSYEQYF. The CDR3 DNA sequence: TGTGCCACCAGCAGCCCGGCCGGAGAGAGACCTAGATCCTACGAGCAGTACTTC.

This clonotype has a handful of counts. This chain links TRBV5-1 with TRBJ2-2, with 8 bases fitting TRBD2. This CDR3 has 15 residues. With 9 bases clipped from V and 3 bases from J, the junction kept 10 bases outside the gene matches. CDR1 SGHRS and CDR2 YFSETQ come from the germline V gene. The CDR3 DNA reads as TGCGCCACCGCCCCGGGGGGGCTATACACCGGGGAGCTGTTTTTT. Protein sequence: CATAPGGLYTGELFF.

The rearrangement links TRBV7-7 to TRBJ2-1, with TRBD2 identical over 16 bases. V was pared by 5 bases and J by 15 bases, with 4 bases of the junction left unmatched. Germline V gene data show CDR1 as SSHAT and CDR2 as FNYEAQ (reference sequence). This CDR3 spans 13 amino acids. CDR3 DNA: TGTGCCAGCAGCCCGGGACTAGCGGGAGGGCGGTTCTTC. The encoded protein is CASSPGLAGGRFF.

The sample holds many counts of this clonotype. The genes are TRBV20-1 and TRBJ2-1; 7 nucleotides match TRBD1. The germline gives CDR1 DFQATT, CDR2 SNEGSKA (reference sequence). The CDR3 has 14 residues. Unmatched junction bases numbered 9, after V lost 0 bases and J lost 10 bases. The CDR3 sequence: CSARDRKGAEEQFF. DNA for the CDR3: TGCAGTGCTAGAGATCGAAAGGGGGCAGAAGAGCAGTTCTTC.

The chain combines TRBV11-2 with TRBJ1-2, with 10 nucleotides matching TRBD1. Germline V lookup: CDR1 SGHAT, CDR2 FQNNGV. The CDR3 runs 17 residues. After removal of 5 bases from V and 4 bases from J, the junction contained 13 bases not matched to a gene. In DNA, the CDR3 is TGTGCCAGCAGCCTCACACCGGGACAGGGGCCTCTCTATGGCTACACCTTC. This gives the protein CASSLTPGQGPLYGYTF.

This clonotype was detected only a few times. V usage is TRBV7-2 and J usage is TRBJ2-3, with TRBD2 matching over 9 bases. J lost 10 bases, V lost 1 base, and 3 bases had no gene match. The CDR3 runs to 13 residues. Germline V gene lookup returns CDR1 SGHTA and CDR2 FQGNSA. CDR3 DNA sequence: TGTGCCAGCAGCTTAGATTTAGCGGGAGCGCAGTATTTT. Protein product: CASSLDLAGAQYF.

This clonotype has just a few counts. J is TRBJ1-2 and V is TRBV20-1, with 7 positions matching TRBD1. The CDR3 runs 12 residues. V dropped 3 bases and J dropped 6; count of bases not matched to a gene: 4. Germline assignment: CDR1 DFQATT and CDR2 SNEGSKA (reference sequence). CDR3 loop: CSARTGKDGYTF. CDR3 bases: TGCAGTGCTAGGACAGGGAAGGATGGCTACACCTTC.

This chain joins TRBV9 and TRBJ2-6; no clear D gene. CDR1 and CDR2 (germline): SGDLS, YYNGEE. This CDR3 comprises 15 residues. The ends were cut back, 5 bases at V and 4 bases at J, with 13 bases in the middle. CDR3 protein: CASSRATYGANVLTF. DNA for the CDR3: TGTGCCAGCAGTAGGGCGACGTACGGGGCCAACGTCCTGACTTTC. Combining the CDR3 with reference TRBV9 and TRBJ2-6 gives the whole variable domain DSGVTQTPKHLITATGQRVTLRCSPRSGDLSVYWYQQSLDQGLQFLIQYYNGEERAKGNILERFSAQQFPDLHSELNLSSLELGDSALYFCASSRATYGANVLTFGAGSRLTVL.

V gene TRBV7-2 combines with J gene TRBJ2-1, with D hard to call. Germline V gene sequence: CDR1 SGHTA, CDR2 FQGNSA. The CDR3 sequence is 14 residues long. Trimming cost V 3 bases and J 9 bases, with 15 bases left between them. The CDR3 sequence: CASSFPQGAREQFF. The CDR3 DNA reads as TGTGCCAGCAGCTTCCCCCAAGGAGCCCGTGAGCAGTTCTTC.

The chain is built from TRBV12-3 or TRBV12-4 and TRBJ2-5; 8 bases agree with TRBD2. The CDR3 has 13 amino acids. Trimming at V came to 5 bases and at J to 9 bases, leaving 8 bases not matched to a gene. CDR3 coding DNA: TGTGCCAGCAGTAGTTGGACTAGCTCGGCCCAGTACTTC. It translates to CASSSWTSSAQYF.

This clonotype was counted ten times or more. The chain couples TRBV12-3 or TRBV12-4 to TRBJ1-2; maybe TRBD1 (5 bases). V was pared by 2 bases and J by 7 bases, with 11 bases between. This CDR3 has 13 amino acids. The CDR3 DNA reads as TGTGCCAGCAGTTTAATTCAGGGTAGTGGCTACACCTTC. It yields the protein CASSLIQGSGYTF.

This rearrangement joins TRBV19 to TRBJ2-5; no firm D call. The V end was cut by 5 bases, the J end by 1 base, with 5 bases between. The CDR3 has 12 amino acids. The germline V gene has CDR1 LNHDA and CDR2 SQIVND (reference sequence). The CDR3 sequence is CASSQSQETQYF. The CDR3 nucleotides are TGTGCCAGTAGTCAGAGCCAAGAGACCCAGTACTTC.

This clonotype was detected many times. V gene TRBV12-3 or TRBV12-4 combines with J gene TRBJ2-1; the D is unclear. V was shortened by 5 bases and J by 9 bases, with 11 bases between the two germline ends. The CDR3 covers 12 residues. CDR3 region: CASSPTSREQFF. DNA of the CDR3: TGTGCCAGCAGTCCAACAAGCCGTGAGCAGTTCTTC.